This TCR beta chain was sequenced in a study of CD8+CD57+ T cells in acquired aplastic anemia. About the study: Sorted CD4+ and CD8+ cells yielded DNA averaging approximately 3 ug. Study-level results: Controls did not differ significantly from patients in CD8+ Simpson's diversity. In common between the patients and the controls were around 30 CD8+ CDR3 sequences.

This CDR3 region has 15 residues. Germline loops: CDR1 LNHNV, CDR2 YYDKDF (reference sequence). An expansion of CD8+CD57+ cells by flow cytometry had been shown in patients chosen for sequencing. Patients, without exception, had severe acquired aplastic anemia. Genomic DNA acted as the template from which TCR beta VDJ combination and CDR3 sequence profiling were carried out. TCRdb itself ran the reads through MiXCR, one entry per CDR3 protein. The repertoire holds some 120,000 distinct CDR3 sequences, with under 65% as singletons. This clonotype was detected once. Its antigen is currently unknown. The junction and the germline gene differ at one end; a read error may be behind it.

The chain joins TRBV15 to TRBJ2-5, with TRBD1 matching 8 bases. Material for sequencing was sorted CD4+, CD8+, or CD8+CD57+ T cells (not recorded which) from PBMCs. This clonotype was sampled from a human donor with aplastic anemia. The CDR3 reads CATSTVDRAQGTQYF. Here the CDR3 DNA reads TGCGCCACCAGCACCGTGGACAGGGCGCAAGGGACCCAGTACTTC.